This T cell receptor (beta chain) was obtained from a study of blood T cell repertoires in COVID-19. Study information: Some COVID-19 samples were acute and others convalescent; all came from the United States, Italy and Spain. Nucleic acid was either cDNA or gDNA, and it came from T cells, B-cell-depleted T cells, or PBMCs.

V was pared by 3 bases and J by 5 bases, with 6 bases of the junction left unmatched. The CDR3 totals 16 residues. Germline assignment: CDR1 LGHDT and CDR2 YNNKEL (reference sequence). Original processing methods: Counts of nucleated cells, estimated from reference gene primer amplification, were obtained. Clones were sequenced by immunoSEQ multiplex PCR, and TCRdb holds only the in-frame ones, with some missing. The DNA was the basis for D and trimming; V, J and clone size are from that table. The sample shows 37,000 or so clones, roughly 80% of them seen only once. The receptor comes from a human donor in a cohort sampled during active COVID-19. The chain couples TRBV3-1 (or the pseudogene TRBV3-2) to TRBJ2-2; 10 bases align to TRBD1. The sample taken for sequencing was peripheral blood. The CDR3 loop reads CASSHHRTGGTGELFF. The CDR3 DNA reads TGTGCCAGCAGCCATCACAGGACAGGGGGGACCGGGGAGCTGTTTTTT.